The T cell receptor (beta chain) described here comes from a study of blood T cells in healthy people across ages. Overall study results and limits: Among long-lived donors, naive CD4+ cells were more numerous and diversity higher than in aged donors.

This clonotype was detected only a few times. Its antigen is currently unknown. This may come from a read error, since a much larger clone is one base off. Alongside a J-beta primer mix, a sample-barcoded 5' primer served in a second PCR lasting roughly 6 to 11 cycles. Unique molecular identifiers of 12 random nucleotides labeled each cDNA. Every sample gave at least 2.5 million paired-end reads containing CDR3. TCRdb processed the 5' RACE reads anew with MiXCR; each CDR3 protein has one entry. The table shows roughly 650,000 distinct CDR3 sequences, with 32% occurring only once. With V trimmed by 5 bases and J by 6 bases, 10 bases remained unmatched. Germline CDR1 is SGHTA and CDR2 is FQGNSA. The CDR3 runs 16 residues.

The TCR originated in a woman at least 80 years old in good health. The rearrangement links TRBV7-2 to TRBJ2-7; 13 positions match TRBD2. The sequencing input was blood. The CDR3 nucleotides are TGTGCCAGCAGCCGAGGACTAGCGGGGGCGTGCGGCGAGCAGTACTTC. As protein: CASSRGLAGACGEQYF.